A selection of T cell receptor beta chains follows, all from one sample in a study of regulatory T cells in long-lasting Graves disease. TCRdb ran MiXCR on the multiplex PCR reads and lists one entry per CDR3 protein. The sample shows over 650,000 distinct CDR3 sequences, about 30% of them seen only once. This sample comprised peripheral blood mononuclear cells (PBMCs), obtained when the disease was refractory, from a patient treated with antithyroid drugs. The receptors come from a female donor with Graves disease. CDR3s include the opening cysteine and the closing phenylalanine or tryptophan.

V	J	CDR3
TRBV19	TRBJ1-5	CASSSRPGGSQPQHF
TRBV30	TRBJ1-1	CACRMNTEAFF
TRBV28	TRBJ1-4	CASSFGATNEKLFF
TRBV7-3	TRBJ2-5	CASSLNHGIETQYF
TRBV11-2	TRBJ2-7	CASTPSQGAYEQYF
TRBV28	TRBJ1-5	CASSTIPGSLGHQPQHF
TRBV5-4	TRBJ2-2	CASSLRGADTGELFF
TRBV9	TRBJ1-1	CASSARVMNTEAFF
TRBV20-1	TRBJ1-6	CSAEGTANSPLHF
TRBV6-9	TRBJ1-1	CASSYQILTGRAEAFF
TRBV10-3	TRBJ1-5	CATRFEGSNQPQHF
TRBV5-1	TRBJ2-1	CASSSAREPEQFF
TRBV27	TRBJ1-6	CASRSGSYNSPLHF
TRBV6-5	TRBJ2-6	CASSYSQSSGANVLTF
TRBV5-1	TRBJ1-1	CASSLGTGTGGTEAFF
TRBV12-3/TRBV12-4	TRBJ1-1	CASSPARAQNTEAFF
TRBV6-5	TRBJ1-1	CASSSSDRVTEAFF
TRBV2	TRBJ2-5	CASSAPGLTLHQVF
TRBV20-1	TRBJ1-5	CSTGQGDQPQHF
TRBV27	TRBJ2-7	CASKGSGRYEQYF
TRBV10-1	TRBJ2-7	CASSVIAGLVHYEQYF
TRBV18	TRBJ2-7	CASSPPSIAGGGEQYF
TRBV12-3/TRBV12-4	TRBJ1-4	CASSLATNEKLFF
TRBV3-1	TRBJ1-5	CASSQDRGRNQPQHF